The entry below gives a single T cell receptor (beta chain) sequence along with its context. Its target is unknown. The sample is drawn from a study of T cells in localized non-small cell lung cancer. Study-level points and caveats: Sequencing was restricted to one tumor region; therefore, heterogeneity remains possible. Higher adjacent-lung clonality was associated with shorter survival. Adjacent lung was found to contain a median approximately 60 of the top 100 tumor clones.

The table came from immunoSEQ multiplex PCR; TCRdb's copy has only in-frame clones and leaves some out. The table has about 40,000 clones, approximately 86% seen once. The junction had 4 bases not matched to a gene; V was cut back by 1 base and J by 6 bases. CDR3 length: 14 amino acids. From germline, CDR1 is GTSNPN and CDR2 SVGIG (reference sequence). The sample consisted of peripheral blood, taken before any cancer treatment. The TCR comes from a man aged 18 to 49 with stage I lung adenocarcinoma. V is TRBV30 and J is TRBJ2-2, with TRBD1 identical over 8 bases. CDR3 sequence reads: CAWSGTGFAGELFF. The CDR3 DNA reads as TGTGCCTGGAGTGGGACAGGGTTCGCCGGGGAGCTGTTTTTT.